This entry lists 27 T cell receptor beta chains sequenced from one sample in a study of cytomegalovirus exposure and HLA in healthy donors. 13 Jbeta primers and 60 Vbeta primers were used for the PCR. Profiled with immunoSEQ multiplex PCR; TCRdb holds only in-frame clones, not every one. The sample lists 120,000 or so clones, 10% to 13% occurring once. Sequenced sample: PBMCs. Receptors were obtained from a woman aged 18 to 35 in good health and CMV-seropositive.

V is TRBV2 and J is TRBJ1-4, with 7 bases fitting TRBD1. With 10 bases clipped from V and 5 bases from J, the junction kept 13 bases outside the gene matches. The V gene's germline CDR1 is SNHLY and CDR2 FYNNEI. The CDR3 is 15 residues long. Here the CDR3 DNA reads TGTGCCACAGATTTAGAGGGACAGCGAAATGAAAAACTGTTTTTT. It translates to CATDLEGQRNEKLFF. The full variable domain, in which reference TRBV2 and TRBJ1-4 provide the parts outside the CDR3, is EPEVTQTPSHQVTQMGQEVILRCVPISNHLYFYWYRQILGQKVEFLVSFYNNEISEKSEIFDDQFSVERPDGSNFTLKIRSTKLEDSAMYFCATDLEGQRNEKLFFGSGTQLSVL.

This clone was picked up a small number of times. This chain connects TRBV28 to TRBJ2-1, with 8 bases lining up with TRBD2. From germline, CDR1 is MDHEN and CDR2 SYDVKM. The J segment lost 4 bases and the V segment lost 2 bases, leaving 1 base of the junction unmatched. The CDR3 sequence is 14 residues long. CDR3 amino acids: CASSLTSGYNEQFF. CDR3 sequence (DNA): TGTGCCAGCAGTTTAACTAGCGGATACAATGAGCAGTTCTTC.

Only a few counts were recorded for this clone. The V gene is TRBV29-1, the J gene TRBJ1-1, with 7 bases that match TRBD1. The CDR3 sequence is 13 residues long. CDR1 and CDR2 from the germline V gene are SQVTM and ANQGSEA. The V gene end was trimmed by 4 bases and the J gene end by 4 bases; junction bases not matched to a gene: 6. DNA of the CDR3: TGCAGCGTTGGGGCAGGGGGAAGCACTGAAGCTTTCTTT. Protein product: CSVGAGGSTEAFF.

This clone has a handful of counts. The chain employs TRBV7-8 and TRBJ2-7; D is unclear. V was cut by 3 bases and J by 7 bases, with 10 bases left in between. The germline V gene has CDR1 SGHVS and CDR2 FQNEAQ. There are 12 residues in the CDR3. CDR3 sequence: CASSLLVGEQYF. In DNA, the CDR3 is TGTGCCAGCAGCTTGCTCGTCGGGGAGCAGTACTTC.

A few counts support this clone. CDR3 protein: CASSLGQALETQYF. The CDR3 region has the DNA TGTGCCAGCAGCTTGGGACAGGCTCTGGAGACCCAGTACTTC. This chain uses TRBV5-5 with TRBJ2-5; a possible D gene is TRBD1 (6 bases). Germline V gene data show CDR1 as SGHKS and CDR2 as YYEKEE (reference sequence). Trimming removed 0 bases from V and 5 bases from J, with 11 bases in between. There are 14 residues in the CDR3.

The rearrangement uses TRBV4-1 and TRBJ2-1, with 10 nucleotides matching TRBD1. The CDR3 spans 15 residues. From germline, CDR1 is MGHRA and CDR2 YSYEKL. The ends lost 0 bases at V and 7 bases at J; junction bases unmatched: 3. The CDR3 protein is CASSQDRTGGNEQFF. CDR3 bases: TGCGCCAGCAGCCAAGATAGGACAGGGGGAAATGAGCAGTTCTTC.

This clone was found a few times. This chain connects TRBV5-1 to TRBJ1-1; 9 bases line up with TRBD1. The germline gives CDR1 SGHRS, CDR2 YFSETQ. This CDR3 has 14 amino acids. The ends lost 4 bases at V and 1 base at J; junction bases unmatched: 2. CDR3 sequence (DNA): TGCGCCAGCAGCATACAGGGGGCGAACACTGAAGCTTTCTTT. Protein: CASSIQGANTEAFF.

This clone has just a few counts. The chain couples TRBV6-5 to TRBJ2-7; tentative D call: TRBD2 (6 bases). The CDR3 loop spans 11 amino acids. The ends were cut back, 6 bases at V and 3 bases at J, with 6 bases in the middle. CDR1 is MNHEY and CDR2 is SVGAGI in the germline V gene. The CDR3 nucleotides read TGTGCCAGCAGGCGGGACTACGAGCAGTACTTC. As protein: CASRRDYEQYF.

This clone has just a few counts. The chain carries TRBV7-8 and TRBJ2-2; 10 nucleotides match TRBD2. This CDR3 contains 16 residues. Germline CDR1 reads SGHVS; CDR2 reads FQNEAQ. Trimming took 7 bases from V and 0 from J; bases not matched to a gene: 5. The CDR3 loop is CASTQAGGANTGELFF. The CDR3 coding sequence is TGTGCCAGCACCCAAGCGGGAGGGGCGAACACCGGGGAGCTGTTTTTT.

This clone has a handful of counts. The chain uses TRBV29-1 and TRBJ2-5; 11 bases are shared with TRBD2. The CDR3 spans 16 residues. CDR1 and CDR2 (germline): SQVTM, ANQGSEA. Trimming cost V 3 bases and J 5 bases; bases outside gene matches: 11. The CDR3 region has the DNA TGCAGCGTTGAGGGACTAGCGGAACACCTGCTGGAGACCCAGTACTTC. Its protein is CSVEGLAEHLLETQYF.

This clone has only a few counts. This chain links TRBV5-1 with TRBJ2-7; D is unresolved. This CDR3 has 13 amino acids. Trimming took 6 bases from V and 2 from J, leaving 12 bases between them. CDR1 is SGHRS, CDR2 YFSETQ, per germline. Here the CDR3 reads CASKQPPTYEQYF. The CDR3 DNA is TGCGCCAGCAAACAACCTCCCACCTACGAGCAGTACTTC.

The chain couples TRBV5-6 to TRBJ1-1; D remains ambiguous. Trimming removed 3 bases from V and 8 bases from J, with 14 bases in between. Germline lookup yields CDR1 SGHDT and CDR2 YYEEEE. The CDR3 spans 13 residues. As DNA, the CDR3 is TGTGCCAGCAGCTCCCTATCCGTCGGGGAAGCTTTCTTT. Its protein product is CASSSLSVGEAFF.

This chain connects TRBV7-9 to TRBJ2-1; 9 nucleotides match TRBD1. The J segment lost 8 bases and the V segment lost 5 bases, leaving 7 bases of the junction unmatched. This CDR3 has 14 amino acids. Germline V gene lookup returns CDR1 SEHNR and CDR2 FQNEAQ (reference sequence). The CDR3 spells CASSQGTGIDEQFF. The CDR3 nucleotides are TGTGCCAGCAGCCAGGGGACAGGGATCGATGAGCAGTTCTTC.

The chain has TRBV28 and TRBJ2-6, with 9 bases identical to TRBD1. The CDR3 loop spans 19 amino acids. Germline lookup yields CDR1 MDHEN and CDR2 SYDVKM. V was clipped by 5 bases and J by 6 bases; unmatched bases: 17. The CDR3 here is CASSIWTGAAGRSANVLTF. In DNA, the CDR3 is TGTGCCAGCAGTATCTGGACAGGGGCCGCAGGACGGTCGGCCAACGTCCTGACTTTC.

A few counts support this clone. Written as DNA, the CDR3 is TGTGCCTGGAGGCGACAGGGGCCCGACACTGAAGCTTTCTTT. This encodes CAWRRQGPDTEAFF. The chain employs TRBV30 and TRBJ1-1, with 8 nucleotides matching TRBD1. This CDR3 has 14 residues. Germline values: CDR1 GTSNPN, CDR2 SVGIG (reference sequence). The junction had 6 bases not matched to a gene; V was cut back by 3 bases and J by 3 bases. The whole variable domain, filled in from reference TRBV30 and TRBJ1-1, reads SQTIHQWPATLVQPVGSPLSLECTVEGTSNPNLYWYRQAAGRGLQLLFYSVGIGQISSEVPQNLSASRPQDRQFILSSKKLLLSDSGFYLCAWRRQGPDTEAFFGQGTRLTVV.

V usage is TRBV7-9 and J usage is TRBJ2-5; D gene uncertain. Between the trimmed V and J ends, which lost 3 bases and 4 bases, there was a span of 6 bases. Germline V gene sequence: CDR1 SEHNR, CDR2 FQNEAQ (reference sequence). The CDR3 runs 12 residues. This CDR3 reads CASSLALETQYF. The CDR3 bases are TGTGCCAGCAGCTTGGCCTTAGAGACCCAGTACTTC.

This clone was detected only a few times. The chain combines TRBV30 with TRBJ1-5; TRBD1 matches 8 bases. The germline V gene has CDR1 GTSNPN and CDR2 SVGIG (reference sequence). The CDR3 consists of 13 residues. With V trimmed by 3 bases and J by 4 bases, 2 bases remained unmatched. The CDR3, as DNA: TGTGCCTGGAGCCGGGACAGGAATCAGCCCCAGCATTTT. Protein product: CAWSRDRNQPQHF.

This clone has only a few counts. The rearrangement uses TRBV5-6 and TRBJ2-5; TRBD2 matches 7 bases. The CDR3 covers 15 residues. V was pared by 5 bases and J by 4 bases, with 11 bases of the junction left unmatched. The V gene's germline CDR1 is SGHDT and CDR2 YYEEEE. In DNA, the CDR3 is TGTGCCAGCAGTTCCGAGCGGGGAGGAGGAGAGACCCAGTACTTC. This gives the protein CASSSERGGGETQYF.

This sequence joins TRBV10-3 and TRBJ1-5; TRBD1 might be the D (5 bases). The V and J ends lost 4 bases and 3 bases respectively, with 13 bases between them. Germline-derived CDR1 and CDR2 are ENHRY and SYGVKD. This CDR3 has 15 residues. The CDR3 DNA reads as TGTGCCATCAGTGTAGGGAGGGGATACAATCAGCCCCAGCATTTT. The encoded protein is CAISVGRGYNQPQHF.

This clone has more than one count but fewer than ten. The chain carries TRBV19 and TRBJ2-4, with TRBD2 matching 8 bases. Germline V gene lookup returns CDR1 LNHDA and CDR2 SQIVND (reference sequence). V gave up 6 bases and J gave up 7 bases; unmatched junction bases: 8. CDR3 length: 14 amino acids. The CDR3: CASRPGRGGNIQYF. Here the CDR3 DNA reads TGTGCCAGTAGGCCCGGGAGGGGTGGGAACATTCAGTACTTC.

This clone was found many times. This rearrangement joins TRBV30 to TRBJ2-3, with 8 bases matching TRBD1. CDR1 is GTSNPN and CDR2 is SVGIG in the germline V gene (reference sequence). The CDR3 consists of 15 residues. V was pared by 3 bases and J by 8 bases, with 13 bases of the junction left unmatched. This CDR3 is CAWRGQAAGLGTQYF. The CDR3 DNA reads TGTGCCTGGAGGGGACAGGCGGCGGGATTGGGTACGCAGTATTTT.

This chain links TRBV5-1 with TRBJ2-5; 9 nucleotides align to TRBD2. V gave up 4 bases and J gave up 5 bases; unmatched junction bases: 9. Germline values: CDR1 SGHRS, CDR2 YFSETQ. This CDR3 has 15 residues. CDR3 DNA sequence: TGCGCCAGCAGCCAAATAGCGGGAGAGGTGGAGACCCAGTACTTC. Its translation: CASSQIAGEVETQYF.

The sample holds a few counts of this clone. J is TRBJ2-7 and V is TRBV21-1; TRBD2 is the table's D call, not checked against the DNA. TRBV21-1 is deemed a pseudogene. The CDR3 spans 13 residues. CDR3 sequence reads: CASSKYSGDEQYF. In DNA form, the CDR3 reads TGTGCCAGCAGCAAATATAGCGGGGACGAGCAGTACTTC.

The J gene is TRBJ2-7, the V gene TRBV19; 7 positions match TRBD1. V lost 1 base and J lost 2; bases outside the gene matches: 5. The CDR3 runs 15 residues. The germline V gene has CDR1 LNHDA and CDR2 SQIVND (reference sequence). CDR3 in DNA: TGTGCCAGTAGTATAGGGCCGGGACAGCCCTACGAGCAGTACTTC. This codes for CASSIGPGQPYEQYF.

This clone turned up a few times. This rearrangement joins TRBV10-3 to TRBJ2-1, with 8 bases aligning to TRBD2. Trimming cost V 2 bases and J 1 base; bases outside gene matches: 4. In germline, CDR1 is ENHRY, CDR2 SYGVKD. The CDR3 runs to 16 residues. For the CDR3, the DNA is TGTGCCATCAGTGAGGGGTCTAGCGGGTCCTACAATGAGCAGTTCTTC. This gives the protein CAISEGSSGSYNEQFF.

The rearrangement uses TRBV7-2 and TRBJ1-1; D remains unclear. The V and J ends lost 4 bases and 0 bases respectively, with 12 bases between them. Germline values: CDR1 SGHTA, CDR2 FQGNSA. The CDR3 extends over 15 amino acids. The CDR3 is CASSYTRRMNTEAFF. The CDR3 region has the DNA TGTGCCAGCAGCTACACCAGAAGAATGAACACTGAAGCTTTCTTT.

The table lists this clone with a few counts. The chain uses TRBV5-1 and TRBJ2-5; TRBD2 matches at 10 bases. Germline CDR1 SGHRS, CDR2 YFSETQ. The ends lost 4 bases at V and 3 bases at J; junction bases unmatched: 6. This CDR3 region has 15 residues. In DNA form, the CDR3 reads TGCGCCAGCAGCCCGGGACTAGCGAGGGAAGAGACCCAGTACTTC. Amino acids: CASSPGLAREETQYF.